Listed below are T cell receptor beta chains from one sample, sequenced in a study of shared clonotypes between healthy human individuals. The protocol was immunoSEQ multiplex PCR, while the TCRdb copy is restricted to in-frame clones and leaves out a portion. Of approximately 500,000 clones in the sample, 90% to 97% are singletons; the top ten hold approximately 0.062%. The sample consisted of naive CD4+ T cells sorted from blood. The receptors were gathered from a woman aged 25 to 39 in good health. Both conserved end residues are part of each CDR3. D genes are given only for firm matches.

d_call j_call v_call cdr3_aa
. TRBJ2-6 TRBV19 CASSTLSSGANVLTF
TRBD2 TRBJ2-7 TRBV27 CASTAAGGYEQYF
. TRBJ2-3 TRBV5-1 CASSSTRDTQYF
. TRBJ2-3 TRBV27 CAGSRAHGLSTDTQYF
TRBD1 TRBJ2-7 TRBV6-6 CASRSGQGASYEQYF
TRBD2 . TRBV7-2 CASTLTSGSYEQYF
. TRBJ1-2 TRBV4-1 CASSQAGGYDF
. . TRBV28 CASSLSGTASYEQYF
. TRBJ2-3 TRBV5-1 CASSLEGRSGTDTQYF
. TRBJ1-5 TRBV18 CASSPARGGQPQHF
. TRBJ1-2 TRBV6-6 CASRPGYNYGYTF
. TRBJ1-1 TRBV10-3 CAISESGGISAFF
. TRBJ2-5 TRBV5-1 CASSLNGHAKETQYF
TRBD2 TRBJ2-7 TRBV10-2 CASSERTRTGTRTYEQYF
. TRBJ1-1 TRBV10-3 CAISESTVEAFF
TRBD1 TRBJ1-6 TRBV7-2 CASSRWDSENSPLHF
. TRBJ1-1 TRBV2 CASTGVLIEAFF
. TRBJ2-1 TRBV5-1 CASSLVGLVVYNEQFF
TRBD2 TRBJ2-5 TRBV6-5 CASGELGLAKETQYF
. TRBJ1-5 TRBV5-1 CASSESRDQPQHF
TRBD2 TRBJ2-3 TRBV11-3 CASSFREGEDTQYF
. TRBJ2-4 TRBV14 CASSQRGPLAKNIQYF
. TRBJ2-1 TRBV11-3 CASSPSGYSYNEQFF
. TRBJ2-1 TRBV19 CAERDEQFF
TRBD1 TRBJ1-2 TRBV19 CASSAQGTGDYGYTF
. TRBJ1-5 TRBV21-1 CASSKDRGGNQPQHF
. TRBJ1-1 TRBV28 CASSTSNTEAFF
TRBD2 TRBJ2-2 TRBV28 CASTSDVGLAGSDGELFF
. TRBJ2-7 TRBV10-3 CAISGDGPEQYF
. TRBJ2-4 TRBV19 CASSITPGVGQRNIQYF
. TRBJ1-2 TRBV9 CASSVALRTYGYTF
TRBD1 TRBJ2-2 TRBV6-7 CASSYSATGGTGELFF
. TRBJ2-1 TRBV28 CASSLVQRSGGNEQFF
TRBD2 TRBJ2-7 TRBV5-1 CASSLGLAGVYEQYF
. TRBJ1-5 TRBV28 CASRRSYSNQPQHF
TRBD2 TRBJ2-7 TRBV5-1 CASSLTSGTTYEQYF
TRBD2 TRBJ2-3 TRBV27 CASSILAEADTQYF
TRBD2 TRBJ2-1 TRBV6-1 CASSASGGDYEQFF
. TRBJ1-5 TRBV6-5 CASSYWTPTGNQPQHF
TRBD1 TRBJ2-2 TRBV10-1 CASSGQVHTGELFF
. TRBJ2-3 TRBV6-4 CASSEVGFTDTQYF
TRBD2 TRBJ2-1 TRBV7-2 CASRGTSGVYEQFF
. TRBJ2-7 TRBV28 CASSLYPGQGPYEQYF
. TRBJ2-7 TRBV7-2 CASSRTRDSYEQYF
. TRBJ2-3 TRBV5-1 CASKRASHDTDTQYF
. TRBJ2-3 TRBV6-5 CASLAAHGTDTQYF
. TRBJ2-5 TRBV18 CASSPSGDPETQYF
TRBD1 TRBJ1-1 TRBV7-9 CASSLDGQGVTEAFF
TRBD1 TRBJ1-1 TRBV28 CASSLASTGKPEAFF
. TRBJ1-2 TRBV5-1 CASSLRVPNYGYTF
TRBD1 TRBJ2-7 TRBV10-1 CASSESGTGSTYEQYF
TRBD1 TRBJ1-6 TRBV5-4 CASSLGQGRSNSPLHF
TRBD1 TRBJ1-1 TRBV10-3 CAISGQERNTEAFF
. TRBJ2-7 TRBV5-6 CASSLAGISEQYF
TRBD1 TRBJ1-3 TRBV7-9 CASSLALSRTGVGNTIYF
TRBD1 TRBJ1-6 TRBV18 CASSAGQESNSPLHF
. TRBJ2-7 TRBV2 CASSQTDRVSYEQYF
. TRBJ2-1 TRBV30 CAWSVRGVHEQFF
. TRBJ2-5 TRBV5-1 CASAAAGPSQETQYF